These 9 T cell receptor beta chains share one sample of origin, sequenced in a study of tumor and adjacent non-tumor tissue in lung cancer. The library came from three nested PCR rounds adapted from ARM-PCR protocols. TCRdb re-called the multiplex PCR reads with MiXCR, one entry per CDR3 protein. The sample has under 150,000 distinct CDR3 sequences, roughly 70% seen once. No cell sorting was done before RNA was extracted from the tissue. The sequenced sample consisted of lung tumor tissue. The origin of the receptors is a man aged 55 to 70 with small cell lung cancer.

This clonotype was detected a few times. The rearrangement uses TRBV6-1 and TRBJ2-3; D may be TRBD1 or TRBD2 (5 bases each). Per the germline V gene, CDR1 is MNHNS and CDR2 is SASEGT. Trimming took 8 bases from V and 6 from J, leaving 18 bases between them. The CDR3 consists of 14 residues. CDR3 in DNA: TGTGCCAGCGGGGACCGGGGTTGGTGGGATACGCAGTATTTT. It is translated as CASGDRGWWDTQYF.

In its sample, this clonotype was seen many times. The genes are TRBV20-1 and TRBJ1-1, with D perhaps matching TRBD1 (6 bases). CDR1 is DFQATT, CDR2 SNEGSKA, per germline (reference sequence). V was pared by 6 bases and J by 4 bases, with 18 bases between. The CDR3 sequence is 14 residues long. The CDR3 DNA is TGCAGTGCCCCCAAGGTAGGGGGGAGCACTGAAGCTTTCTTT. Protein: CSAPKVGGSTEAFF.

V usage is TRBV20-1 and J usage is TRBJ1-1; 8 nucleotides align to TRBD1. V lost 7 bases to trimming and J lost 1 base; unmatched junction nucleotides: 2. The CDR3 consists of 12 residues. Germline V gene sequence: CDR1 DFQATT, CDR2 SNEGSKA (reference sequence). This CDR3 is CSVTGGNTEAFF. The CDR3 bases are TGCAGTGTTACAGGGGGGAACACTGAAGCTTTCTTT.

V and J are TRBV10-1 and TRBJ1-1; perhaps TRBD1 as D (5 bases). The CDR3 runs to 13 residues. Trimming shortened V by 3 bases and J by 5 bases, and 10 bases separated the two germline ends. Germline V gene data show CDR1 as WNHNN and CDR2 as SYGVQD (reference sequence). CDR3 DNA sequence: TGCGCCAGCAGTGATTCGCGGGGGACTGAAGCTTTCTTT. This encodes CASSDSRGTEAFF.

The chain couples TRBV24-1 to TRBJ2-2; 11 bases match TRBD2. The length of the CDR3 is 16 residues. V lost 3 bases, J lost 2 bases, and 1 base stayed unmatched. Per the germline V gene, CDR1 is KGHDR and CDR2 is SFDVKD. CDR3 DNA sequence: TGTGCCACCAGTGATACTAGCGGGAGTAACACCGGGGAGCTGTTTTTT. Protein: CATSDTSGSNTGELFF.

This clonotype was observed many times. The rearrangement joins TRBV29-1 to TRBJ2-5; tentatively, D is TRBD1 or TRBD2 (5 bases each). Trimming shortened V by 4 bases and J by 7 bases, and 22 bases separated the two germline ends. The length of the CDR3 is 15 residues. Germline CDR1 and CDR2: SQVTM and ANQGSEA. The CDR3 nucleotides are TGCAGCGTTGGTCTGGCTGGTGTGGGGGTAGGGACCCAGTACTTC. Protein product: CSVGLAGVGVGTQYF.

CDR3 nucleotide sequence: TGTGCCAGCAGTTCCCGGGGTAGCGTTGGGACCCAGTACTTC. It translates to CASSSRGSVGTQYF. This chain links TRBV28 with TRBJ2-5, with D possibly TRBD2 on 5 matching bases. Germline CDR1 is MDHEN and CDR2 is SYDVKM. The CDR3 has 14 amino acids. The V end was cut by 4 bases, the J end by 7 bases, with 16 bases between. Filled out from reference TRBV28 and TRBJ2-5, the complete variable domain reads DVKVTQSSRYLVKRTGEKVFLECVQDMDHENMFWYRQDPGLGLRLIYFSYDVKMKEKGDIPEGYSVSREKKERFSLILESASTNQTSMYLCASSSRGSVGTQYFGPGTRLLVL.

In the case of this clonotype: This clone may be a read error of a much larger clone one base away. This rearrangement joins TRBV6-6 to TRBJ2-5; TRBD2 might be the D (5 bases). There are 12 residues in the CDR3. Germline CDR1 is MNHNY and CDR2 is SVGAGI (reference sequence). Trimming removed 4 bases from V and 4 bases from J, with 7 bases in between. The CDR3 reads CASSSEGETQYF. CDR3 nucleotide sequence: TGTGCCAGCAGTTCTGAGGGAGAGACCCAGTACTTC.

This rearrangement joins TRBV12-3 or TRBV12-4 to TRBJ2-1; D unresolved. The CDR3 runs 17 residues. Trimming took 4 bases from V and 0 from J, leaving 16 bases between them. CDR3 protein: CASSSPHSRSSYNEQFF. The CDR3 DNA follows: TGTGCCAGCAGTTCCCCCCATAGCAGGAGCTCCTACAATGAGCAGTTCTTC.